A single sample is the source of the 3 T cell receptor beta chains below, sequenced in a study of Ad26.COV2.S vaccination and SARS-CoV-2 variants. The treatment is: over 15 received Ad26.COV2.S at low or high dose, single or two shots; 5 received placebo; per-sample allocation not given. Samples came from day 63 after the first vaccine or placebo injection. Profiled with immunoSEQ multiplex PCR; TCRdb holds only in-frame clones, not every one. The sample lists roughly 500,000 clones; 87% were seen once. This material consisted of peripheral blood, taken in a trial of Ad26.COV2.S vaccine versus placebo. These receptors came from a person between 18 and 65 years old who received the Ad26.COV2.S COVID-19 vaccine or a placebo.

The chain joins TRBV19 to TRBJ1-2, with TRBD1 identical over 9 bases. V was clipped by 6 bases and J by 6 bases; unmatched bases: 8. Germline CDR1 is LNHDA and CDR2 is SQIVND (reference sequence). This CDR3 comprises 14 residues. DNA of the CDR3: TGTGCCAGTAGGACAGGGGGAGTTGTAGATGGCTACACCTTC. Residues: CASRTGGVVDGYTF. The full variable domain, completed using reference TRBV19 and TRBJ1-2, is DGGITQSPKYLFRKEGQNVTLSCEQNLNHDAMYWYRQDPGQGLRLIYYSQIVNDFQKGDIAEGYSVSREKKESFPLTVTSAQKNPTAFYLCASRTGGVVDGYTFGSGTRLTVV.

This chain links TRBV6-5 with TRBJ2-1; D is ambiguous. Germline V CDR1 and CDR2: MNHEY, SVGAGI. The germline V and J ends were trimmed by 8 bases and 6 bases, with 5 bases remaining between them. This CDR3 has 10 amino acids. The CDR3 here is CASGFNEQFF. In nucleotides, the CDR3 is TGTGCCAGCGGTTTCAATGAGCAGTTCTTC.

To note about this clone: This may arise from a read error, as a much more abundant clone is one base away. Other nucleotide sequences from this sample produce the same CDR3. V and J are TRBV28 and TRBJ1-2; D unresolved. CDR1 MDHEN and CDR2 SYDVKM come from the germline V gene. The CDR3 contains 10 residues. Trimming removed 7 bases at V and 4 bases at J, with 4 bases between. The CDR3 DNA reads TGTGCCAGCAAGGGCTATGGCTACACCTTC. It encodes CASKGYGYTF.